The next 24 T cell receptor beta chains were all read from a single sample in a study of cytomegalovirus exposure and HLA in healthy donors. With 60 Vbeta and 13 Jbeta primers, the PCR was carried out. Repertoires were generated with immunoSEQ multiplex PCR, while TCRdb's copy carries only in-frame clones and drops some. The sample includes about 160,000 clones, more than 80% of them seen just once. Sequenced: PBMCs. The receptors originated from a woman aged 25 to 45 in good health and CMV-seropositive.

V and J are TRBV15 and TRBJ1-1; D unclear. The CDR3 is 14 residues long. Germline CDR1 and CDR2: LNHNV and YYDKDF (reference sequence). V lost 5 bases and J lost 4, with 14 bases in between. This CDR3 reads CATSGRKEGTEAFF. In nucleotides, the CDR3 is TGTGCCACCAGCGGACGGAAGGAGGGCACTGAAGCTTTCTTT.

The chain combines TRBV11-3 with TRBJ1-2; D gene ambiguous. From germline, CDR1 is SGHNT and CDR2 YENEEA. This CDR3 region has 13 residues. V lost 3 bases, J lost 2 bases, and 7 bases lay in between. DNA for the CDR3: TGTGCCAGCAGCTTCTGGCTGAACTATGGCTACACCTTC. This codes for CASSFWLNYGYTF.

This clone showed up just once. The V and J genes are TRBV7-3 and TRBJ1-5; 7 positions agree with TRBD1. Germline V gene data show CDR1 as SGHTA and CDR2 as FQGTGA. The trim removed 4 bases at V and 4 bases at J, leaving 7 bases unmatched. The CDR3 is 15 residues long. CDR3 region: CASSSYETGNQPQHF. For the CDR3, the DNA is TGTGCCAGCAGCTCATACGAGACAGGGAATCAGCCCCAGCATTTT.

The sample holds one count of this clone. The chain uses TRBV4-1 and TRBJ2-2; tentative D call: TRBD1 (6 bases). V was clipped by 4 bases and J by 5 bases, with 11 bases between them. The CDR3 is 14 residues long. Looked up from germline, CDR1 is MGHRA and CDR2 is YSYEKL. CDR3: CASSPRTETGELFF. The CDR3 coding sequence is TGCGCCAGCAGCCCACGGACAGAAACCGGGGAGCTGTTTTTT.

In its sample, this clone was seen once. The V and J genes are TRBV18 and TRBJ1-5, with 7 positions matching TRBD1. The V and J ends lost 6 bases and 5 bases, in that order; junction bases with no gene match: 19. In germline, CDR1 is KGHSH, CDR2 LQKENI. This CDR3 is built from 18 residues. As DNA, the CDR3 is TGTGCCAGCTCCATCAGGGAAACTAGGGGGCAATTCGATCAGCCCCAGCATTTT. Translating gives CASSIRETRGQFDQPQHF.

This clone was found a few times. The CDR3 DNA follows: TGTGCCAGCAGCCGACAGGGGGACGAGCAGTACTTC. This sequence encodes CASSRQGDEQYF. This chain links TRBV5-4 with TRBJ2-7; 9 bases fit TRBD1. The CDR3 extends over 12 amino acids. Germline CDR1 and CDR2: SGHNT and YYREEE (reference sequence). With 4 bases clipped from V and 5 bases from J, the junction kept 1 base outside the gene matches.

The rearrangement uses TRBV7-6 and TRBJ2-3; 15 bases match TRBD2. This CDR3 is built from 19 residues. V dropped 6 bases and J dropped 5; count of bases not matched to a gene: 15. Germline assignment: CDR1 SGHVS and CDR2 FNYEAQ. The CDR3 region is CASRPRAGTSGGLGDTQYF. The DNA of the CDR3 is TGTGCCAGCAGACCGAGGGCCGGGACTAGCGGGGGGCTTGGAGATACGCAGTATTTT.

V and J are TRBV7-2 and TRBJ2-2; 14 positions agree with TRBD2. The CDR3 loop spans 19 amino acids. Germline loops: CDR1 SGHTA, CDR2 FQGNSA. V trimming: 3 bases; J trimming: 0 bases; junction bases outside the gene matches: 6. In DNA, the CDR3 is TGTGCCAGCAGCTTGAGACTAGCGGGGGGGCCTGCGAACACCGGGGAGCTGTTTTTT. This translates into CASSLRLAGGPANTGELFF.

This clone was seen once. The chain combines TRBV5-1 with TRBJ2-5, with 8 bases identical to TRBD2. Germline trimming cut 0 bases from V and 7 bases from J; bases unmatched to any gene: 11. This CDR3 is 16 amino acids long. Germline V lookup: CDR1 SGHRS, CDR2 YFSETQ. The CDR3 here is CASSLAQAGGRGTQYF. Written as DNA, the CDR3 is TGCGCCAGCAGCTTGGCCCAGGCGGGGGGAAGGGGGACCCAGTACTTC.

The J gene is TRBJ1-2, the V gene TRBV6-1, with 7 bases aligning to TRBD1. Germline V gene lookup returns CDR1 MNHNS and CDR2 SASEGT. V trimming: 10 bases; J trimming: 8 bases; junction bases outside the gene matches: 10. There are 12 residues in the CDR3. The CDR3 nucleotides are TGTGCCATCACCATCGACAGGGAAGGCTACACCTTC. This encodes CAITIDREGYTF.

The V and J genes are TRBV4-3 and TRBJ1-1; D ambiguous. V shed 1 base and J shed 3 bases, with 12 bases lying between them. Germline CDR1 LGHNA, CDR2 YSLEER. This CDR3 is built from 15 residues. CDR3: CASSQAFNTYTEAFF. DNA for the CDR3: TGCGCCAGCAGCCAAGCTTTTAACACCTACACTGAAGCTTTCTTT.

This chain uses TRBV12-5 with TRBJ1-1, with 9 bases lining up with TRBD1. V trimming: 0 bases; J trimming: 5 bases; junction bases outside the gene matches: 7. The CDR3 is 16 residues long. The germline V gene has CDR1 LGHNT and CDR2 FRNRAP. CDR3 sequence reads: CASGLVTGGRGTEAFF. For the CDR3, the DNA is TGTGCTAGTGGTTTGGTAACAGGGGGCCGGGGAACTGAAGCTTTCTTT.

This clone has only a few counts. The chain employs TRBV30 and TRBJ2-1; no clear D. This CDR3 has 12 residues. With 3 bases removed from V and 3 bases from J, the gap between germline ends came to 6 bases. Per germline, CDR1 GTSNPN and CDR2 SVGIG (reference sequence). In DNA form, the CDR3 reads TGTGCCTGGAGACACCGCTACAATGAGCAGTTCTTC. Amino acid sequence: CAWRHRYNEQFF.

The V call is TRBV6-1, the J call TRBJ1-2; 10 nucleotides align to TRBD1. J gave up 6 bases and V 0 bases, and 1 base lay outside the gene matches. The CDR3 runs 14 residues. Germline-derived CDR1 and CDR2 are MNHNS and SASEGT. The CDR3 loop is CASSEAGTGDGYTF. The CDR3 nucleotides are TGTGCCAGCAGTGAAGCCGGGACAGGGGATGGCTACACCTTC.

This clone showed up just once. The chain recombines TRBV2 with TRBJ2-3; D gene uncertain. The CDR3 consists of 14 residues. Germline V CDR1 and CDR2: SNHLY, FYNNEI. Trimming took off 5 bases at V and 4 bases at J, with 13 bases between the two ends. Here the CDR3 reads CASSPAVESDTQYF. CDR3 DNA sequence: TGTGCCAGCAGTCCGGCTGTGGAGTCAGATACGCAGTATTTT.

The chain combines TRBV7-3 with TRBJ2-2, with 8 bases lining up with TRBD1. Germline CDR1 is SGHTA and CDR2 is FQGTGA. This CDR3 spans 16 amino acids. The trim removed 5 bases at V and 5 bases at J, leaving 10 bases unmatched. CDR3 nucleotide sequence: TGTGCCAGCAGCCCCTTGCCGGACAGGGCGACCGGGGAGCTGTTTTTT. Translating it yields CASSPLPDRATGELFF.

This clone came up a few times. This sequence joins TRBV4-1 and TRBJ1-3, with 8 bases matching TRBD1. CDR1 and CDR2 from the germline V gene are MGHRA and YSYEKL. The CDR3 is 18 amino acids. Losses at the gene ends were 0 bases for V and 4 bases for J; bases not matched to a gene: 11. CDR3 DNA sequence: TGCGCCAGCAGCCAAGATCCCCCCGACAGGGGATACGGAAACACCATATATTTT. It translates to CASSQDPPDRGYGNTIYF.

The chain combines TRBV21-1 with TRBJ1-3. TRBV21-1 is a pseudogene locus. The length of the CDR3 is 16 residues. Written as DNA, the CDR3 is TGTGCCAGCAGCAAGTATCGGAGATGTTCTGGAAACACCATATATTTT. Translation: CASSKYRRCSGNTIYF.

This clone is a singleton in its sample. The gene calls are TRBV18 and TRBJ1-1; TRBD1 matches 8 bases. The germline CDR1 and CDR2 sequences are KGHSH and LQKENI. The V segment lost 6 bases and the J segment 0 bases; nucleotides outside the gene matches: 3. The CDR3 runs 14 residues. The CDR3 loop reads CASSQDRVNTEAFF. The CDR3 DNA is TGTGCCAGCTCGCAGGACAGGGTGAACACTGAAGCTTTCTTT.

This rearrangement joins TRBV5-1 to TRBJ1-5, with TRBD1 identical over 9 bases. Per germline, CDR1 SGHRS and CDR2 YFSETQ. CDR3 length: 15 amino acids. V dropped 0 bases and J dropped 5; count of bases not matched to a gene: 3. The CDR3 sequence: CASSLEGQGHQPQHF. The CDR3 bases are TGCGCCAGCAGCTTGGAGGGACAGGGTCATCAGCCCCAGCATTTT. Filled out from reference TRBV5-1 and TRBJ1-5, the complete variable domain reads KAGVTQTPRYLIKTRGQQVTLSCSPISGHRSVSWYQQTPGQGLQFLFEYFSETQRNKGNFPGRFSGRQFSNSRSEMNVSTLELGDSALYLCASSLEGQGHQPQHFGDGTRLSIL.

V and J are TRBV6-5 and TRBJ2-3; 10 bases line up with TRBD2. After removal of 2 bases from V and 4 bases from J, the junction contained 6 bases not matched to a gene. Germline assignment: CDR1 MNHEY and CDR2 SVGAGI. CDR3 size: 16 residues. The CDR3 DNA reads as TGTGCCAGCAGTTACGGGGGTAGCGGGGGGTCAGATACGCAGTATTTT. Translated: CASSYGGSGGSDTQYF.

The DNA of the CDR3 is TGTGCCAGCAGCTTAGGATCACTCTCCTACGAGCAGTACTTC. It translates to CASSLGSLSYEQYF. V is TRBV11-1 and J is TRBJ2-7, with D hard to call. V lost 1 base and J lost 0, with 7 bases in between. Germline lookup yields CDR1 SGHAT and CDR2 FQDESV (reference sequence). The CDR3 loop spans 14 amino acids.

V gene TRBV19 combines with J gene TRBJ1-1; D is unclear. The CDR3 runs 13 residues. Per the germline V gene, CDR1 is LNHDA and CDR2 is SQIVND (reference sequence). The ends were cut back, 2 bases at V and 9 bases at J, with 13 bases in the middle. The CDR3: CASSINPGWKAFF. CDR3 coding DNA: TGTGCCAGTAGTATAAACCCCGGGTGGAAAGCTTTCTTT. Supplemented by reference TRBV19 and TRBJ1-1, the full variable domain reads DGGITQSPKYLFRKEGQNVTLSCEQNLNHDAMYWYRQDPGQGLRLIYYSQIVNDFQKGDIAEGYSVSREKKESFPLTVTSAQKNPTAFYLCASSINPGWKAFFGQGTRLTVV.

The chain links TRBV29-1 to TRBJ2-2; 13 bases agree with TRBD2. CDR3 size: 16 residues. Trimming took 6 bases from V and 5 from J; bases not matched to a gene: 9. CDR1 is SQVTM and CDR2 is ANQGSEA in the germline V gene. CDR3 region: CSVATGLAGQTGELFF. CDR3 sequence (DNA): TGCAGCGTGGCAACGGGACTAGCGGGGCAGACCGGGGAGCTGTTTTTT.